These 26 T cell receptor beta chains originate from one sample sequenced in a study of cytomegalovirus exposure and HLA in healthy donors. The PCR employed 60 Vbeta primers together with 13 Jbeta primers. The data were produced by immunoSEQ multiplex PCR, yet TCRdb's version contains in-frame clones alone and is incomplete. In the table there are some 100,000 clones, around 85% of which are singletons. The sequenced sample was PBMCs. All receptors come from a man in his late teens or twenties in good health and CMV-seronegative.

V is TRBV27 and J is TRBJ1-6; 9 nucleotides align to TRBD1. The CDR3 totals 16 residues. V shed 4 bases and J 9 bases; nucleotides not matched to a gene: 10. From germline, CDR1 is MNHEY and CDR2 SMNVEV (reference sequence). The CDR3, as DNA: TGTGCCAGCAGTTCTACAGGGGGCGGGCTAGGTTCACCCCTCCACTTT. This sequence encodes CASSSTGGGLGSPLHF.

The chain recombines TRBV19 with TRBJ2-6; maybe TRBD2 (5 bases). The CDR3 loop spans 18 amino acids. The germline gives CDR1 LNHDA, CDR2 SQIVND (reference sequence). V lost 0 bases and J lost 2, with 14 bases in between. Here the CDR3 reads CASSIDLFEGPGANVLTF. The CDR3, as DNA: TGTGCCAGTAGTATAGATCTCTTTGAGGGTCCTGGGGCCAACGTCCTGACTTTC.

The CDR3 region is CASSFSSSGETQYF. CDR3 nucleotides: TGTGCCAGCAGCTTTTCTAGTTCAGGGGAGACCCAGTACTTC. The rearrangement joins TRBV6-4 to TRBJ2-5; tentative D call: TRBD1 (5 bases). The germline gives CDR1 MRHNA, CDR2 SNTAGT. Trimming removed 6 bases at V and 5 bases at J, with 16 bases between. There are 14 residues in the CDR3.

The genes are TRBV19 and TRBJ2-5; 16 nucleotides match TRBD2. This CDR3 comprises 16 residues. V lost 2 bases to trimming and J lost 5 bases; unmatched junction nucleotides: 2. Germline-derived CDR1 and CDR2 are LNHDA and SQIVND (reference sequence). DNA of the CDR3: TGTGCCAGTAGTATAACGGGACTAGCGGGAGGGGAGACCCAGTACTTC. Amino acid sequence: CASSITGLAGGETQYF.

V usage is TRBV7-6 and J usage is TRBJ2-1; 8 nucleotides match TRBD2. The CDR3 has 15 residues. CDR1 and CDR2 (germline): SGHVS, FNYEAQ. V lost 3 bases and J lost 9; bases outside the gene matches: 10. Here the CDR3 reads CASSLESGRIGEQFF. As DNA, the CDR3 is TGTGCCAGCAGCTTGGAGAGCGGGAGAATCGGTGAGCAGTTCTTC. The full variable domain, in which reference TRBV7-6 and TRBJ2-1 provide the parts outside the CDR3, is GAGVSQSPRYKVTKRGQDVALRCDPISGHVSLYWYRQALGQGPEFLTYFNYEAQQDKSGLPNDRFSAERPEGSISTLTIQRTEQRDSAMYRCASSLESGRIGEQFFGPGTRLTVL.

The chain links TRBV7-9 to TRBJ1-2; D ambiguous. Looked up from germline, CDR1 is SEHNR and CDR2 is FQNEAQ (reference sequence). This CDR3 has 14 residues. Trimming cost V 3 bases and J 2 bases, with 10 bases left between them. The CDR3 nucleotides read TGTGCCAGCAGCTTTGACGGGAAGAACTATGGCTACACCTTC. It codes for CASSFDGKNYGYTF.

V and J are TRBV30 and TRBJ1-1; TRBD1 is a possible D gene (5 bases). V shed 5 bases and J shed 1 base, with 11 bases lying between them. Germline CDR1 GTSNPN, CDR2 SVGIG (reference sequence). This CDR3 has 13 amino acids. The CDR3 is CAWDRRGNTEAFF. CDR3 nucleotide sequence: TGTGCCTGGGACCGAAGGGGGAACACTGAAGCTTTCTTT.

This sequence joins TRBV9 and TRBJ2-7; TRBD2 matches 11 bases. With 3 bases clipped from V and 3 bases from J, the junction kept 8 bases outside the gene matches. The CDR3 covers 16 residues. Germline V gene data show CDR1 as SGDLS and CDR2 as YYNGEE. The CDR3 DNA is TGTGCCAGCAGCGAGGGACTGACTAGCGGGAACTACGAGCAGTACTTC. This codes for CASSEGLTSGNYEQYF. Full variable domain (remainder filled in from reference TRBV9 and TRBJ2-7): DSGVTQTPKHLITATGQRVTLRCSPRSGDLSVYWYQQSLDQGLQFLIQYYNGEERAKGNILERFSAQQFPDLHSELNLSSLELGDSALYFCASSEGLTSGNYEQYFGPGTRLTVT.

The chain combines TRBV28 with TRBJ2-7, with 7 bases that match TRBD1. This CDR3 region has 14 residues. The ends lost 6 bases at V and 1 base at J; junction bases unmatched: 6. Germline CDR1 MDHEN, CDR2 SYDVKM. CDR3 amino acids: CASSQDRVSYEQYF. The CDR3 DNA follows: TGTGCCAGCAGCCAAGACAGGGTTTCCTACGAGCAGTACTTC.

As for this clone: The same CDR3 also results from other DNA sequences found in this sample. The rearrangement links TRBV28 to TRBJ2-7; D is possibly TRBD2 (5 bases). The CDR3 runs 14 residues. Germline V gives CDR1 MDHEN, CDR2 SYDVKM. V dropped 6 bases and J dropped 0 bases, with 12 bases sitting between them. The CDR3 here is CASSPPSGSYEQYF. The CDR3 bases are TGTGCCAGCAGCCCCCCCAGCGGCTCCTACGAGCAGTACTTC.

The genes are TRBV7-3 and TRBJ1-2; D unclear. The V gene lost 5 bases and the J gene lost 0 bases, with 13 bases spanning the gap. The CDR3 length is 15 residues. The V gene's germline CDR1 is SGHTA and CDR2 FQGTGA. As DNA, the CDR3 is TGTGCCAGCAGCGGATCCCACACAGCTAACTATGGCTACACCTTC. This sequence encodes CASSGSHTANYGYTF.

The J gene is TRBJ1-5, the V gene TRBV7-9; D possibly corresponds to TRBD1 (6 bases). Germline V CDR1 and CDR2: SEHNR, FQNEAQ (reference sequence). The ends were cut back, 5 bases at V and 7 bases at J, with 15 bases in the middle. This CDR3 spans 14 amino acids. The CDR3 DNA is TGTGCCAGCAGCCAGGACAGTCCCAGCCAGCCCCAGCATTTT. Residues: CASSQDSPSQPQHF.

The chain carries TRBV11-2 and TRBJ2-5, with 8 bases that match TRBD1. Unmatched junction bases numbered 6, after V lost 3 bases and J lost 6 bases. The CDR3 loop spans 14 amino acids. Germline V lookup: CDR1 SGHAT, CDR2 FQNNGV. The CDR3, as DNA: TGTGCCAGCAGCTTGACAGGGGAGGAGAAGACCCAGTACTTC. Translating gives CASSLTGEEKTQYF.

A few counts support this clone. V and J are TRBV12-5 and TRBJ1-2; the D gene is possibly TRBD1 (6 bases). Germline V gene data show CDR1 as LGHNT and CDR2 as FRNRAP. The CDR3 covers 13 residues. With 5 bases removed from V and 6 bases from J, the gap between germline ends came to 13 bases. In DNA form, the CDR3 reads TGTGCTAGTGGTCCCCAGGGGAGAGATGGCTACACCTTC. It yields the protein CASGPQGRDGYTF. Together with reference TRBV12-5 and TRBJ1-2, the CDR3 gives the full variable domain: DARVTQTPRHKVTEMGQEVTMRCQPILGHNTVFWYRQTMMQGLELLAYFRNRAPLDDSGMPKDRFSAEMPDATLATLKIQPSEPRDSAVYFCASGPQGRDGYTFGSGTRLTVV.

This chain connects TRBV27 to TRBJ1-4; D might be TRBD1 (5 bases). CDR1 MNHEY and CDR2 SMNVEV come from the germline V gene (reference sequence). The CDR3 totals 12 residues. V gave up 0 bases and J gave up 13 bases, with 9 bases separating them. Here the CDR3 reads CASSLSRRGLFF. Here the CDR3 DNA reads TGTGCCAGCAGTTTATCACGAAGGGGACTGTTTTTT.

This clone has just one count. This chain links TRBV27 with TRBJ1-5, with no clear D. The CDR3 contains 14 residues. The V and J ends lost 5 bases and 7 bases respectively, with 15 bases between them. Germline V CDR1 and CDR2: MNHEY, SMNVEV (reference sequence). The CDR3 DNA sequence: TGTGCCAGCAGTACGAGACCCCCGGGACAGCCCCAGCATTTT. It yields the protein CASSTRPPGQPQHF.

CDR3 region: CASSLIGGTRSPLHF. CDR3 in DNA: TGTGCCAGCAGCTTAATAGGGGGTACGCGGTCACCCCTCCACTTT. V usage is TRBV7-9 and J usage is TRBJ1-6, with D possibly matching TRBD1 (6 bases). The CDR3 totals 15 residues. Per germline, CDR1 SEHNR and CDR2 FQNEAQ (reference sequence). V lost 2 bases to trimming and J lost 10 bases, with 15 bases between them.

V gene TRBV29-1 combines with J gene TRBJ2-7; a weak D match, TRBD1 (6 bases). V was shortened by 0 bases and J by 3 bases, with 6 bases between the two germline ends. CDR3 length: 12 residues. Looked up from germline, CDR1 is SQVTM and CDR2 is ANQGSEA. The CDR3 is CSVEEGGYEQYF. In DNA form, the CDR3 reads TGCAGCGTTGAAGAAGGGGGCTACGAGCAGTACTTC.

This CDR3 reads CATKKDRRANTEAFF. CDR3 DNA sequence: TGTGCCACCAAGAAGGACAGACGAGCGAACACTGAAGCTTTCTTT. V usage is TRBV15 and J usage is TRBJ1-1, with D maybe TRBD1 (6 bases). Germline CDR1 LNHNV, CDR2 YYDKDF (reference sequence). The V and J ends lost 7 bases and 1 base respectively, with 16 bases between them. This CDR3 has 15 residues.

This clone was counted a few times. The rearrangement links TRBV4-1 to TRBJ1-6; no clear D gene. The length of the CDR3 is 16 residues. V was shortened by 2 bases and J by 7 bases, with 15 bases between the two germline ends. Germline loops: CDR1 MGHRA, CDR2 YSYEKL. The CDR3 region is CASSQFQFSSNSPLHF. CDR3 bases: TGCGCCAGCAGCCAATTCCAGTTCTCCTCCAATTCACCCCTCCACTTT.

The chain uses TRBV5-1 and TRBJ2-3; weak D call: TRBD2 (5 bases). Germline V gene lookup returns CDR1 SGHRS and CDR2 YFSETQ. CDR3 length: 15 amino acids. V was pared by 7 bases and J by 0 bases, with 15 bases between. The CDR3 bases are TGCGCCAGCGAGAAAAGCGGAGCTAGCACAGATACGCAGTATTTT. Its protein is CASEKSGASTDTQYF.

The gene calls are TRBV6-6 and TRBJ2-7; 11 nucleotides line up with TRBD1. With V trimmed by 7 bases and J by 6 bases, 8 bases remained unmatched. CDR3 length: 14 amino acids. CDR1 is MNHNY, CDR2 SVGAGI, per germline (reference sequence). The CDR3 protein is CASTSWTGGGEQYF. DNA of the CDR3: TGTGCCAGCACCAGCTGGACAGGGGGCGGCGAGCAGTACTTC.

The chain is built from TRBV4-1 and TRBJ2-7; TRBD2 matches at 11 bases. The CDR3 has 15 amino acids. The V gene end was trimmed by 2 bases and the J gene end by 6 bases; junction bases not matched to a gene: 6. Looked up from germline, CDR1 is MGHRA and CDR2 is YSYEKL. The CDR3 DNA is TGCGCCAGCAGCCAACCGACTAGCGGGAAGCCCGAGCAGTACTTC. As protein: CASSQPTSGKPEQYF.

This clone occurred once. The rearrangement uses TRBV19 and TRBJ2-1, with 9 bases that match TRBD1. CDR3 length equals 15 residues. The J segment lost 9 bases and the V segment lost 7 bases, leaving 13 bases of the junction unmatched. CDR1 is LNHDA, CDR2 SQIVND, per germline (reference sequence). CDR3 protein: CASTSVWTGVGEQFF. Written as DNA, the CDR3 is TGTGCCAGTACCTCCGTGTGGACAGGGGTGGGTGAGCAGTTCTTC.

Turning to this clone: This CDR3 is also generated by other DNA sequences in the sample. V and J are TRBV6-6 and TRBJ1-1; 9 nucleotides align to TRBD1. In germline, CDR1 is MNHNY, CDR2 SVGAGI (reference sequence). This CDR3 contains 15 residues. After removal of 2 bases from V and 2 bases from J, the junction contained 3 bases not matched to a gene. In nucleotides, the CDR3 is TGTGCCAGCAGTTACCTGGGACAGGGCAACACTGAAGCTTTCTTT. It encodes CASSYLGQGNTEAFF.

In this sample, this clone turned up once. V usage is TRBV19 and J usage is TRBJ2-3; TRBD2 aligns across 13 bases. This CDR3 is built from 18 residues. With V trimmed by 1 base and J by 5 bases, 9 bases remained unmatched. Germline V gene sequence: CDR1 LNHDA, CDR2 SQIVND (reference sequence). CDR3: CASSIVGLAGVVGDTQYF. The CDR3 nucleotides are TGTGCCAGTAGTATAGTCGGACTAGCGGGAGTAGTTGGAGATACGCAGTATTTT.